One TCR beta chain is described in this entry. What it binds is not known. The entry originates in a study of cytomegalovirus exposure and HLA in healthy donors. On the study more broadly: HLA-typed donors contributed 65 million to 95 million unique TCRs, which were held in an early data release.

General study results and limits: Being productive about 87% or about 30% of the time was typical of most TCR beta V segments in an earlier analysis.

Vbeta (60) and Jbeta (13) primers were used in the PCR. Produced via immunoSEQ multiplex PCR; TCRdb's table is partial and in-frame only. Across about 200,000 clones, the top ten clones capture less than 6.5% of the sample. CDR1 and CDR2 (germline): WSHSY, SAAADI. Trimming took 4 bases from V and 0 from J, leaving 10 bases between them. This CDR3 is 15 amino acids long. The genes are TRBV10-2 and TRBJ1-5; D remains unclear. What was sequenced was PBMCs. The TCR originated in a man in his thirties or forties in good health and CMV-seronegative. The chain's CDR3 is CASSGGPNSNQPQHF. CDR3 in DNA: TGCGCCAGCAGTGGTGGGCCTAATAGCAATCAGCCCCAGCATTTT.